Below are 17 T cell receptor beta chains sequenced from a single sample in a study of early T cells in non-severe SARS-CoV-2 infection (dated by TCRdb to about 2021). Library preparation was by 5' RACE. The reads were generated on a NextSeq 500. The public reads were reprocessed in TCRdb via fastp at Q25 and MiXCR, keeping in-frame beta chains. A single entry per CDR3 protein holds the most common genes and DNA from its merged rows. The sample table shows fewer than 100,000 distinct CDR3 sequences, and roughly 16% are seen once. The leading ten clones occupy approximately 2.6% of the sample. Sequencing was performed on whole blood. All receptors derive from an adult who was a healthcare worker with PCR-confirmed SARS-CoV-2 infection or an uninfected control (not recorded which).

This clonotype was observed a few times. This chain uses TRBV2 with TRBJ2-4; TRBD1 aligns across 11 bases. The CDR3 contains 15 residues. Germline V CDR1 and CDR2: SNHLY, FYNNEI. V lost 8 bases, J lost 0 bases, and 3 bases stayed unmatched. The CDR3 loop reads CASGGQGVAKNIQYF. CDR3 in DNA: TGTGCCAGCGGGGGACAGGGGGTAGCCAAAAACATTCAGTACTTC.

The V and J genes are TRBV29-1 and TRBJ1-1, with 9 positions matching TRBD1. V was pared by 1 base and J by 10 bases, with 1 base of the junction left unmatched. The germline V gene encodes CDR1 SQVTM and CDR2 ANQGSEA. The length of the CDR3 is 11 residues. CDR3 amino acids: CSVEVDRGAFF. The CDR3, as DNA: TGCAGCGTTGAAGTGGACAGGGGAGCTTTCTTT.

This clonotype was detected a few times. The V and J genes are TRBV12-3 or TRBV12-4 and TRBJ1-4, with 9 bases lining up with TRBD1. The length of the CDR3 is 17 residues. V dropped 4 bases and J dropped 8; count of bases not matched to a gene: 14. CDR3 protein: CASSSLGVGTGSEKLFF. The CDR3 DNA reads TGTGCCAGCAGTTCCCTTGGTGTTGGGACAGGGAGCGAAAAACTGTTTTTT.

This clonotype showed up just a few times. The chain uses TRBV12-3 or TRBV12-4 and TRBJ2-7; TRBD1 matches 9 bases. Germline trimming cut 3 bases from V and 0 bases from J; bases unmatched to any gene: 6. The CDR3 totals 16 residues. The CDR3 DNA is TGTGCCAGCAGTTTTGGGGACAGGGACTTCTCCTACGAGCAGTACTTC. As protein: CASSFGDRDFSYEQYF.

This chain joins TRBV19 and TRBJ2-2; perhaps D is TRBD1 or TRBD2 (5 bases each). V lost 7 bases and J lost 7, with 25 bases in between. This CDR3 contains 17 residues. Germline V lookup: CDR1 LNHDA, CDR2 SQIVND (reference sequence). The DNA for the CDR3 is TGTGCCAGTATCCCTCTGCAGGGTATGGGTAGCGTCGGGGAGCTGTTTTTT. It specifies CASIPLQGMGSVGELFF.

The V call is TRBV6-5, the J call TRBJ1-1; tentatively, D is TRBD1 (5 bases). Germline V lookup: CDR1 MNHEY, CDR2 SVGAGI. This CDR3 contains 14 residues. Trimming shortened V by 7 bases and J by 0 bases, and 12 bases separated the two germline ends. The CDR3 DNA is TGTGCCAGCACCCCCCCAGGGCTGAACACTGAAGCTTTCTTT. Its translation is CASTPPGLNTEAFF.

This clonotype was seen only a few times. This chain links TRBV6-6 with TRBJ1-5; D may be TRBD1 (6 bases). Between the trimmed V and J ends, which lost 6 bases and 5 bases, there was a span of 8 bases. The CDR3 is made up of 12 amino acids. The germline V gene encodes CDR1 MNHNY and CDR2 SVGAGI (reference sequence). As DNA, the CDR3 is TGTGCCAGCAGCTCAGGGGATCAGCCCCAGCATTTT. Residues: CASSSGDQPQHF.

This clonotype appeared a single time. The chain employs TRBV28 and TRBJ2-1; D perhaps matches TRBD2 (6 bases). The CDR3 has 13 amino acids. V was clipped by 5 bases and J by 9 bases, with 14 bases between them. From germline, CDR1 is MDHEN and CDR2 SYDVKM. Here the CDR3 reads CASSPRLGVEQFF. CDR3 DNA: TGTGCCAGCAGTCCAAGACTAGGTGTTGAGCAGTTCTTC.

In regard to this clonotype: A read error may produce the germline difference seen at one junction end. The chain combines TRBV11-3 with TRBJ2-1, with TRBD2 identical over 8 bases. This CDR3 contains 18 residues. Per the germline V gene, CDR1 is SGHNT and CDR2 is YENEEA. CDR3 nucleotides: TGTGTCAGCAGCTCAACCCTACTAGCGGAAGGAGGGCGCAATGAGCAGTTCTTC. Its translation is CVSSSTLLAEGGRNEQFF.

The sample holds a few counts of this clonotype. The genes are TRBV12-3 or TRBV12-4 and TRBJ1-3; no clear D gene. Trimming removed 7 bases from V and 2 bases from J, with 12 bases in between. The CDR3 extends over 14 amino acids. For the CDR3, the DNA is TGTGCCAGCACCCCCCGGGCAACTGGAAACACCATATATTTT. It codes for CASTPRATGNTIYF.

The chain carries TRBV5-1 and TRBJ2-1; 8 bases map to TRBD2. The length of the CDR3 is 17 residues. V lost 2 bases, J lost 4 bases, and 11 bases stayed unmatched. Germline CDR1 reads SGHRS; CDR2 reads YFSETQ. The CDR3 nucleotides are TGCGCCAGCAGCTTTGCGGGGGCGCGGGGGGTTTACAATGAGCAGTTCTTC. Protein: CASSFAGARGVYNEQFF.

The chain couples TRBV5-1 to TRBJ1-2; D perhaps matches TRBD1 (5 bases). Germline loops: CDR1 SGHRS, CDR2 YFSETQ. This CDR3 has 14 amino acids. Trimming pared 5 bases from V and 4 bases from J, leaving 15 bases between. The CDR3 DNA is TGCGCCAGCAGGAGGGGCGCAGAGGGCTATGGCTACACCTTC. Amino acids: CASRRGAEGYGYTF.

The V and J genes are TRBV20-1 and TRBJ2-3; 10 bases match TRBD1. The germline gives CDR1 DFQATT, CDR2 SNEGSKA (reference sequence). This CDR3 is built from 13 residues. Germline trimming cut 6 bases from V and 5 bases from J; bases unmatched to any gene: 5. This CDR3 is CSAMTGGLDTQYF. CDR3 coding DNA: TGCAGTGCCATGACAGGGGGCTTAGATACGCAGTATTTT.

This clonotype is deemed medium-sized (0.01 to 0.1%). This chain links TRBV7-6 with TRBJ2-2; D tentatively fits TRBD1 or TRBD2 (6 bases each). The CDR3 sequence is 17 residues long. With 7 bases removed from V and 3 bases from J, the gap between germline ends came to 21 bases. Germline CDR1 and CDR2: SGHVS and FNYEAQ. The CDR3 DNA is TGTGCCAGCACCCCAATCCCATCGGGGGCGGACACCGGGGAGCTGTTTTTT. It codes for CASTPIPSGADTGELFF.

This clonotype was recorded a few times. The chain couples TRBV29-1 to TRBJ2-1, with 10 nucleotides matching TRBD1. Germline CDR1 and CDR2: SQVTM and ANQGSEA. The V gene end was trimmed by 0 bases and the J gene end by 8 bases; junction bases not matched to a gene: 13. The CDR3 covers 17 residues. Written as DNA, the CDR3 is TGCAGCGTTGAAGATTACGGTGTAGGGACAGGGGTCGATGAGCAGTTCTTC. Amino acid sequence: CSVEDYGVGTGVDEQFF.

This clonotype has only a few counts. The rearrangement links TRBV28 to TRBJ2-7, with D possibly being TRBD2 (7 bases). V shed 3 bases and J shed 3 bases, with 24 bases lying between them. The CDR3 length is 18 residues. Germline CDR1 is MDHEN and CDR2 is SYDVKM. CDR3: CASSLERYWGGYDYEQYF. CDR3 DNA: TGTGCCAGCAGTTTGGAACGTTATTGGGGGGGCTACGACTACGAGCAGTACTTC.

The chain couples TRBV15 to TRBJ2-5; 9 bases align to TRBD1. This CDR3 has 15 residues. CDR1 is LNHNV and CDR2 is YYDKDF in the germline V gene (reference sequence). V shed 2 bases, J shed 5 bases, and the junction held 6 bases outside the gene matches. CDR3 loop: CATSRFPTGGETQYF. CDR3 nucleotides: TGTGCCACCAGCAGATTCCCGACAGGGGGGGAGACCCAGTACTTC.